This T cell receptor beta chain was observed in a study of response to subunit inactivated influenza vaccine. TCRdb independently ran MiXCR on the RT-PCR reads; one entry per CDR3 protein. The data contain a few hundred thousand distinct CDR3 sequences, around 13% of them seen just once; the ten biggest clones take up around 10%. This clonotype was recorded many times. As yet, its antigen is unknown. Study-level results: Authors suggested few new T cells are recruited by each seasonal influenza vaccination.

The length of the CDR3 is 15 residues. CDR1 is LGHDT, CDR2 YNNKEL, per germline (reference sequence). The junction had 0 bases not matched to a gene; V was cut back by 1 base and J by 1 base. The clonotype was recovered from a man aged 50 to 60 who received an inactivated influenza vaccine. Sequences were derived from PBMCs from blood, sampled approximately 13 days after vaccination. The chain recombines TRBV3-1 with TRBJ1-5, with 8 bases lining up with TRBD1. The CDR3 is CASSQGTGSNQPQHF. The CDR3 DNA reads TGTGCCAGCAGCCAAGGGACAGGGAGCAATCAGCCCCAGCATTTT.